These T cell receptor beta chains were read from a single sample in a study of shared clonotypes between healthy human individuals. Generated by immunoSEQ multiplex PCR, the TCRdb table keeps only in-frame clones and is missing some. The sample carries around 700,000 clones, 60% to 80% recorded once. Sequencing used memory CD4+ T cells sorted from blood. All receptors come from a woman in her twenties or thirties in good health. CDR3s include the opening cysteine and the closing phenylalanine or tryptophan. Each record gives: D gene, J gene, clone size, V gene, CDR3 DNA, CDR3 protein. D genes are given only for firm matches. A row's size may be missing; if present it is once, few, many or a size class.

d_call: .; j_call: TRBJ2-5; clone_size: .; v_call: TRBV19; cdr3_nt: TGTGCCAGTAGTATCGCGGCGGGCCAAGAGACCCAGTACTTC; cdr3_aa: CASSIAAGQETQYF
d_call: TRBD1; j_call: TRBJ1-1; clone_size: .; v_call: TRBV27; cdr3_nt: TGTGCCAGCAGTCGGGGGGACAGGGGTACCACTGAAGCTTTCTTT; cdr3_aa: CASSRGDRGTTEAFF
d_call: .; j_call: TRBJ1-2; clone_size: once; v_call: TRBV27; cdr3_nt: TGTGCCAGCAGTCCCGGACGGTGGATGGCCGGCTACACCTTC; cdr3_aa: CASSPGRWMAGYTF
d_call: .; j_call: TRBJ1-2; clone_size: few; v_call: TRBV21-1; cdr3_nt: TGTGCCAGCAGCAACCATAAAGTTCATGAAGCAACAGGGCATCGGAGGTATGGCTACACCTTC; cdr3_aa: CASSNHKVHEATGHRRYGYTF
d_call: .; j_call: TRBJ1-1; clone_size: .; v_call: TRBV5-1; cdr3_nt: TGCGCCAGCAGCTTGGCCCCTGGGGTGAACACTGAAGCTTTCTTT; cdr3_aa: CASSLAPGVNTEAFF
d_call: .; j_call: TRBJ1-5; clone_size: .; v_call: TRBV19; cdr3_nt: TGTGCCAGTAGCCGCCTGGGTAGGGATAGTAATCAGCCCCAGCATTTT; cdr3_aa: CASSRLGRDSNQPQHF
d_call: TRBD2; j_call: TRBJ2-1; clone_size: .; v_call: TRBV14; cdr3_nt: TGTGCCAGCAGCCAAACTAGCGGCTACAATGAGCAGTTCTTC; cdr3_aa: CASSQTSGYNEQFF
d_call: .; j_call: TRBJ2-3; clone_size: .; v_call: TRBV30; cdr3_nt: TGTGCCTGGAGGGGACGGTCCCGAGATACGCAGTATTTT; cdr3_aa: CAWRGRSRDTQYF
d_call: .; j_call: TRBJ1-1; clone_size: .; v_call: TRBV2; cdr3_nt: TGTGCCAGCAGTGCGGAAATGAACACTGAAGCTTTCTTT; cdr3_aa: CASSAEMNTEAFF
d_call: .; j_call: TRBJ1-1; clone_size: .; v_call: TRBV6-1; cdr3_nt: TGTGCCAGCAGTCCTACCACCGGGGGGACTGAAGCTTTCTTT; cdr3_aa: CASSPTTGGTEAFF
d_call: TRBD1; j_call: TRBJ2-3; clone_size: .; v_call: TRBV11-1; cdr3_nt: TGTGCCAGCAGCTGGGACAGAGCCGGCACAGATACGCAGTATTTT; cdr3_aa: CASSWDRAGTDTQYF
d_call: .; j_call: TRBJ1-3; clone_size: .; v_call: TRBV18; cdr3_nt: TGTGCCAGCTCACCAGGGCAAGCCGGGGTAGGAAACACCATATATTTT; cdr3_aa: CASSPGQAGVGNTIYF
d_call: .; j_call: TRBJ2-1; clone_size: .; v_call: TRBV11-3; cdr3_nt: TGTGCCAGCAAGAAGCGACAGGACAATGAGCAGTTCTTC; cdr3_aa: CASKKRQDNEQFF
d_call: .; j_call: TRBJ1-2; clone_size: few; v_call: TRBV28; cdr3_nt: TGTGCCACAGAGCGGAATGGCTACACCTTC; cdr3_aa: CATERNGYTF
d_call: .; j_call: TRBJ1-5; clone_size: few; v_call: TRBV27; cdr3_nt: TGTGCCAGCAGTAGCAGGGTTTCACAGCCCCAGCATTTT; cdr3_aa: CASSSRVSQPQHF
d_call: .; j_call: TRBJ1-5; clone_size: .; v_call: TRBV19; cdr3_nt: TGTGCCAGTAGTCAGGGTGGTCAGCCCCAGCATTTT; cdr3_aa: CASSQGGQPQHF
d_call: .; j_call: TRBJ1-2; clone_size: .; v_call: TRBV5-1; cdr3_nt: TGCGCCAGCAGCCTGTTAGGACTTTCCGCCGGGGGCTACACCTTC; cdr3_aa: CASSLLGLSAGGYTF
d_call: .; j_call: TRBJ2-7; clone_size: .; v_call: TRBV14; cdr3_nt: TGTGCCAGCAGCCAACGGGGAATCCCCTACGAGCAGTACTTC; cdr3_aa: CASSQRGIPYEQYF
d_call: .; j_call: TRBJ1-2; clone_size: .; v_call: TRBV5-1; cdr3_nt: TGCGCCAGCAGCTTTATGACGGGTACGGACTATGGCTACACCTTC; cdr3_aa: CASSFMTGTDYGYTF
d_call: .; j_call: TRBJ2-5; clone_size: few; v_call: TRBV18; cdr3_nt: TGTGCCAGCTCACCACGATTGGAGGCGGAGACCCAGTACTTC; cdr3_aa: CASSPRLEAETQYF
d_call: TRBD2; j_call: TRBJ2-3; clone_size: .; v_call: TRBV18; cdr3_nt: TGTGCCAGCTCACCACAGGAGGTAGCGGGAGCCCCAGATACGCAGTATTTT; cdr3_aa: CASSPQEVAGAPDTQYF
d_call: .; j_call: TRBJ1-5; clone_size: many; v_call: TRBV7-2; cdr3_nt: TGTGCCAGCAGCTTGCCGGGGGGGAAGAATCAGCCCCAGCATTTT; cdr3_aa: CASSLPGGKNQPQHF
d_call: TRBD1; j_call: TRBJ1-3; clone_size: .; v_call: TRBV25-1; cdr3_nt: TGTGCCAGCAGTAAAACAGGGGGCTCTGGAAACACCATATATTTT; cdr3_aa: CASSKTGGSGNTIYF
d_call: TRBD1; j_call: TRBJ2-3; clone_size: few; v_call: TRBV11-2; cdr3_nt: TGTGCCAGCAGGAAAACAGGGGTCGCAGATACGCAGTATTTT; cdr3_aa: CASRKTGVADTQYF
d_call: .; j_call: TRBJ2-5; clone_size: .; v_call: TRBV5-1; cdr3_nt: TGCGCCAGCAGCTTGGGAATGGTACAAGAGACCCAGTACTTC; cdr3_aa: CASSLGMVQETQYF